This T cell receptor (beta chain) came from a study of shared clonotypes between healthy human individuals. The ends lost 0 bases at V and 5 bases at J; junction bases unmatched: 13. Germline assignment: CDR1 SGDLS and CDR2 YYNGEE. This CDR3 has 19 residues. TCRdb's table, derived via immunoSEQ multiplex PCR, lists solely in-frame clones and lacks some. Among over 2 million clones, approximately 95% were seen once, and the ten largest hold under 0.15%. The TCR originated in a man aged 18-30 years in good health. This chain connects TRBV9 to TRBJ2-2; TRBD2 matches at 10 bases. Sequenced sample: naive CD4+ T cells sorted from blood. Stated subset: CD45RA+ positively selected. CDR3 sequence reads: CASSVEGLATAWWTGELFF. CDR3 in DNA: TGTGCCAGCAGCGTAGAGGGACTAGCGACCGCTTGGTGGACCGGGGAGCTGTTTTTT.